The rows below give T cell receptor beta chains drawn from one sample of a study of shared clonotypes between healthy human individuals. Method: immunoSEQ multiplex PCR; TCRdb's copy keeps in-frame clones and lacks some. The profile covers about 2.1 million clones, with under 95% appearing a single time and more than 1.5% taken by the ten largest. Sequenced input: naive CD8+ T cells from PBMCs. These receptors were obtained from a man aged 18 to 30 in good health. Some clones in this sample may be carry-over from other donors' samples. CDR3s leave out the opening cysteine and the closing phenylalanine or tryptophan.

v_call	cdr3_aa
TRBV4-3	ASSQEWGRTAYEQY
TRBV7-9	ASSSSSDEQF
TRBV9	ASSVVPNNEQF
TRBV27	ASSLTAPGIEQF
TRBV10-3	AISESEQDPYGYT
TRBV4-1	ASSLRRQSNEKLF
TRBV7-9	ASSLETRRGSNQPQH
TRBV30	AWSVGVTEAF
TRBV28	ASRRTGDTGELF
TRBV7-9	ASSLDLHPGNTIY
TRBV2	ASRIGHLNTYEQY
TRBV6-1	ASSEARVAEQY
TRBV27	ASSPLPGNGANVLT
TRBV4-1	ASSQGLAGGPIEQY
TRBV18	ASSREGQRNTEAF
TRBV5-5	ASSWEPGDGNYEQY
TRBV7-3	ASSPTGRLAGGNEQF
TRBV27	ASSPRTSRGKEHEQY
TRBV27	ASRDPAYEQY
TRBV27	ASSASSPRSNQPQH
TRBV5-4	ASSLKRERSDTQY
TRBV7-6	ASSAGLAGTYEQY
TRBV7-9	ASSPLPRTVDGYT
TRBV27	ASSLRGPGGGGYT
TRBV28	ASSTAGVGDTQY
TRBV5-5	ASSLAGQSEAF
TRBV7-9	ASSRAPDQF
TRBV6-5	ASGPSGAWTEAF
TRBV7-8	ASSSPRDRNEKLF
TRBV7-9	ASSLFSNEQY
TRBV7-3	ASSPLAGGYNEQF
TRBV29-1	SVPRGARGEQY
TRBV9	ASRGPEEKLF
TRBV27	ASSLVGSSYEQY
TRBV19	ASSTIERLNNEQF
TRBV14	ASSHGPAGNPYEQY
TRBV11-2	ASSSNGYRYRGAYNEQF
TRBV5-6	ASSLKSNEQF
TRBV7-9	ASSLSTPNYGYT
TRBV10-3	AISVGGPNTEAF